The 9 T cell receptor beta chains reported below all come from one sample, sequenced in a study of long-term antiretroviral therapy in people with HIV. They ran version v3.0 of the immunoSEQ assay at survey level. Method: immunoSEQ multiplex PCR; TCRdb's copy keeps in-frame clones and lacks some. The sample includes 26,000 or so clones, 88% of them seen just once. This specimen consisted of unsorted PBMCs, obtained 0.5 years after starting antiretroviral therapy. Receptor source: a woman younger than 30 with HIV.

The chain combines TRBV19 with TRBJ1-5, with a weak D call TRBD1 (6 bases). In germline, CDR1 is LNHDA, CDR2 SQIVND (reference sequence). The V gene lost 6 bases and the J gene lost 4 bases, with 13 bases spanning the gap. The CDR3 has 14 amino acids. CDR3 nucleotide sequence: TGTGCCAGTAGGGGCTCGGACAGAAATCAGCCCCAGCATTTT. This codes for CASRGSDRNQPQHF.

Concerning this clone itself: One end of the junction varies from germline; a read error may be responsible. The chain has TRBV5-4 and TRBJ2-7, with 7 positions matching TRBD1. There are 12 residues in the CDR3. Germline CDR1 reads SGHNT; CDR2 reads YYREEE (reference sequence). This CDR3 reads CASSLTGAKENF. The CDR3 bases are TGTGCCAGCAGCTTGACAGGGGCCAAAGAGAACTTC.

In this sample, this clone is medium-sized (0.01 to 0.1%). The chain uses TRBV7-9 and TRBJ2-7; 10 bases line up with TRBD1. This CDR3 spans 17 amino acids. Germline V gene sequence: CDR1 SEHNR, CDR2 FQNEAQ (reference sequence). The V gene end was trimmed by 6 bases and the J gene end by 6 bases; junction bases not matched to a gene: 17. The CDR3 region has the DNA TGTGCCAGCAGGCAACCGGGACAGGGGAAGTCCAGTGGCGAGCAGTACTTC. Amino acid sequence: CASRQPGQGKSSGEQYF. The full variable domain, with the rest looked up from reference TRBV7-9 and TRBJ2-7, is DTGVSQNPRHKITKRGQNVTFRCDPISEHNRLYWYRQTLGQGPEFLTYFQNEAQLEKSRLLSDRFSAERPKGSFSTLEIQRTEQGDSAMYLCASRQPGQGKSSGEQYFGPGTRLTVT.

The chain combines TRBV5-1 with TRBJ1-5, with 7 positions matching TRBD1. This CDR3 contains 14 residues. Trimming took 1 base from V and 5 from J; bases not matched to a gene: 3. CDR1 is SGHRS and CDR2 is YFSETQ in the germline V gene. The CDR3: CASSLTGDDQPQHF. CDR3 DNA: TGCGCCAGCAGCTTGACAGGGGATGATCAGCCCCAGCATTTT.

The chain has TRBV7-9 and TRBJ2-7, with 9 bases identical to TRBD2. CDR3 length: 15 residues. Germline assignment: CDR1 SEHNR and CDR2 FQNEAQ (reference sequence). J lost 4 bases, V lost 2 bases, and 6 bases had no gene match. CDR3 sequence: CASSLSTSGQYEQYF. CDR3 coding DNA: TGTGCCAGCAGCTTAAGCACTAGCGGGCAATACGAGCAGTACTTC.

The chain combines TRBV9 with TRBJ1-3, with 9 bases aligning to TRBD1. V gave up 0 bases and J gave up 0 bases; unmatched junction bases: 10. Germline V gives CDR1 SGDLS, CDR2 YYNGEE. This CDR3 is built from 19 residues. The CDR3 sequence: CASSVGTGVPNLSGNTIYF. In DNA form, the CDR3 reads TGTGCCAGCAGCGTAGGGACAGGGGTCCCCAACCTCTCTGGAAACACCATATATTTT.

This sequence joins TRBV28 and TRBJ1-2; 9 bases fit TRBD1. The CDR3 loop spans 15 amino acids. In germline, CDR1 is MDHEN, CDR2 SYDVKM. The J segment lost 6 bases and the V segment lost 5 bases, leaving 10 bases of the junction unmatched. CDR3 residues: CASSPTPGQGHGYTF. CDR3 in DNA: TGTGCCAGCAGTCCTACCCCGGGACAGGGACATGGCTACACCTTC.

The chain combines TRBV10-3 with TRBJ2-7, with D possibly TRBD2 on 5 matching bases. V was cut by 7 bases and J by 5 bases, with 15 bases left in between. Germline V CDR1 and CDR2: ENHRY, SYGVKD. CDR3 length equals 13 residues. Written as DNA, the CDR3 is TGTGCCATCACCCTCGGGATAGGCAACGAGCAGTACTTC. The encoded protein is CAITLGIGNEQYF.

This clone was observed a single time. The rearrangement uses TRBV19 and TRBJ1-2, with a tentative D call TRBD1 (5 bases). Trimming shortened V by 6 bases and J by 12 bases, and 17 bases separated the two germline ends. CDR1 and CDR2 (germline): LNHDA, SQIVND (reference sequence). The CDR3 runs to 12 residues. CDR3 protein: CASSGRGSQDTF. The CDR3, as DNA: TGTGCCAGTAGCGGAAGGGGCAGCCAAGACACCTTC.